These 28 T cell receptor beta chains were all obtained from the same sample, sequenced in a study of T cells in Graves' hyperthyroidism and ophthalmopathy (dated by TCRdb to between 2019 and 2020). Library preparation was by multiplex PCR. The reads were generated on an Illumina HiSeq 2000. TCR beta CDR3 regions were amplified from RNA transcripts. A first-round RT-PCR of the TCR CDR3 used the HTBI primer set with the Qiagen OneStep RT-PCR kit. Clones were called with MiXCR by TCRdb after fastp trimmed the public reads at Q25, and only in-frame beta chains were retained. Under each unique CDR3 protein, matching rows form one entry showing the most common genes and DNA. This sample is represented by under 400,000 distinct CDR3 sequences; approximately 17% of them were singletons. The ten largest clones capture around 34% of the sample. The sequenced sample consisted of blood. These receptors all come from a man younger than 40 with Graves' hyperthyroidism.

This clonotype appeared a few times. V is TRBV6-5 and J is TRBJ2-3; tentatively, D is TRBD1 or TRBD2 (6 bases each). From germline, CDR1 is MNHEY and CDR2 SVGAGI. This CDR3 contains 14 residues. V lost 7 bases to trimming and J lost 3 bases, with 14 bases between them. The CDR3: CASKGGSFTDTQYF. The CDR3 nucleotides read TGTGCCAGCAAGGGGGGCAGCTTTACAGATACGCAGTATTTT.

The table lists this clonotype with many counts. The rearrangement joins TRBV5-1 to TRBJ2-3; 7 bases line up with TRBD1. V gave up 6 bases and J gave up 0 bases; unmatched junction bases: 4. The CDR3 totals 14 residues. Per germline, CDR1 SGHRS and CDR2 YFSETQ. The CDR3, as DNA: TGCGCCAGCAATCTGGACAGGAGCACAGATACGCAGTATTTT. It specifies CASNLDRSTDTQYF.

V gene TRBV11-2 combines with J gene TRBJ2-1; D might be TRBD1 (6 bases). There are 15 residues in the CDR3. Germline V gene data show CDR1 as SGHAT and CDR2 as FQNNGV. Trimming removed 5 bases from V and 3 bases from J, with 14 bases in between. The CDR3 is CASSNFQGYYNEQFF. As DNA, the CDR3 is TGTGCCAGCAGCAACTTCCAGGGGTACTACAATGAGCAGTTCTTC.

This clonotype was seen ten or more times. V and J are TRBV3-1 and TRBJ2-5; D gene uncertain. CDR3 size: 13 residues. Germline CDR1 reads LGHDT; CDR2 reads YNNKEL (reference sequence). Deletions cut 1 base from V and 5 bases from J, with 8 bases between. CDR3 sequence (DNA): TGTGCCAGCAGCCAAGGTCCTTGGGAGACCCAGTACTTC. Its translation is CASSQGPWETQYF.

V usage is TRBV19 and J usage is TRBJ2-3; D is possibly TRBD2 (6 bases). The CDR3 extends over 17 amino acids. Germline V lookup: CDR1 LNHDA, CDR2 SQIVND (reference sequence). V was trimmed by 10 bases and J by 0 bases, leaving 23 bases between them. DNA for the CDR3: TGTGCCACTGCTAAACCAGGGACTTCCGCAAGCACAGATACGCAGTATTTT. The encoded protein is CATAKPGTSASTDTQYF.

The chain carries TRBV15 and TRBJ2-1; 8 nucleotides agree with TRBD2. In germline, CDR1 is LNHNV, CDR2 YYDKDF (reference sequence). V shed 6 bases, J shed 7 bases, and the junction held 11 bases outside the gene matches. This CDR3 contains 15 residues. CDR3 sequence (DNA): TGTGCCACCAGGTGTTGTCGGGAGGGCCCGAATGAGCAGTTCTTC. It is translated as CATRCCREGPNEQFF.

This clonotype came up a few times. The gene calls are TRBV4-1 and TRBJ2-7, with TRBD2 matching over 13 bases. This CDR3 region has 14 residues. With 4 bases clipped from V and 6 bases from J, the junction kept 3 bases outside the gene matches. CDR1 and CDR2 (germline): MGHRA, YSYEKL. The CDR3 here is CASSPGLAGIEQYF. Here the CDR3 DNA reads TGCGCCAGCAGCCCGGGACTAGCGGGAATCGAGCAGTACTTC.

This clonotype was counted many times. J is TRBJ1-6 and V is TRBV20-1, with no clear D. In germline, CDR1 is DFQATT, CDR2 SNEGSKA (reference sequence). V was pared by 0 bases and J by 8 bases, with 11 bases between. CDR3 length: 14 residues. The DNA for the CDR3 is TGCAGTGCTAGAGATCCGGACGGAGATTCACCCCTCCACTTT. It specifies CSARDPDGDSPLHF.

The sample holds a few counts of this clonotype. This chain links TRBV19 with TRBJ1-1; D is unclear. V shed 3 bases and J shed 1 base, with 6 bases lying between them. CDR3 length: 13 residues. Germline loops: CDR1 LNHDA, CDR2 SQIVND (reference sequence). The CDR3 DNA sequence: TGTGCCAGTAGTATTTCTGAGAACACTGAAGCTTTCTTT. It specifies CASSISENTEAFF.

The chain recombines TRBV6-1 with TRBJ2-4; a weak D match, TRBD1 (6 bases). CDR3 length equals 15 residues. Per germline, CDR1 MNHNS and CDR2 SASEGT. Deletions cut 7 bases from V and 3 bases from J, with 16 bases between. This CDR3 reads CASIKWEGGKNIQYF. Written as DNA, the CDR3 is TGTGCCAGCATAAAATGGGAAGGGGGCAAAAACATTCAGTACTTC.

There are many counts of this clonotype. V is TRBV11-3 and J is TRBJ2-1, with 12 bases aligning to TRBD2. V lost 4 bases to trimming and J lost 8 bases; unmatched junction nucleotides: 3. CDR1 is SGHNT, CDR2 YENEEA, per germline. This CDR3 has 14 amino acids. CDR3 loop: CASSSTSGSDEQFF. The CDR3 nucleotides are TGTGCCAGCAGCTCGACTAGCGGGAGCGATGAGCAGTTCTTC.

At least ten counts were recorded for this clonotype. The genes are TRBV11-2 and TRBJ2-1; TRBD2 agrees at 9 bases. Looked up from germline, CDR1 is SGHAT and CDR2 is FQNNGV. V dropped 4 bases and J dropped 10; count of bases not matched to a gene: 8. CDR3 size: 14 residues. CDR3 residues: CASSSLLAGYEQFF. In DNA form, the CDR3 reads TGTGCCAGCAGCTCGTTACTAGCGGGTTACGAGCAGTTCTTC.

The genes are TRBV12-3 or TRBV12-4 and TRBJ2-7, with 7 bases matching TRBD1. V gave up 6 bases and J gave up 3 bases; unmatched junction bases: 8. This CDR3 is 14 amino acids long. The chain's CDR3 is CASSLTQGNYEQYF. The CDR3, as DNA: TGTGCCAGCAGCCTAACACAGGGGAACTACGAGCAGTACTTC.

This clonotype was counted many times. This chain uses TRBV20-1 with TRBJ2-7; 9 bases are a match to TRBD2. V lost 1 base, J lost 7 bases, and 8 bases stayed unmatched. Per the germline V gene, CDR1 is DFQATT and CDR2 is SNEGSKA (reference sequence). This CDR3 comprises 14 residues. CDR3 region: CSARVSSGSKEQYF. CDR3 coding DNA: TGCAGTGCTAGAGTCAGTAGCGGGAGTAAAGAGCAGTACTTC.

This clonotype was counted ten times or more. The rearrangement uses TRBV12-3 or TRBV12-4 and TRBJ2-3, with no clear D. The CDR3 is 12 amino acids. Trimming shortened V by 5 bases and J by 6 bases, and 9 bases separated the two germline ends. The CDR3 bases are TGTGCCAGCAGTGGACGGTATGATACGCAGTATTTT. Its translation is CASSGRYDTQYF.

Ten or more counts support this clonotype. This CDR3 reads CASRQLVTGYEQYF. The CDR3 DNA reads TGTGCCAGCAGGCAACTAGTTACGGGATACGAGCAGTACTTC. The gene calls are TRBV2 and TRBJ2-7, with a weak D call TRBD2 (5 bases). From germline, CDR1 is SNHLY and CDR2 FYNNEI. V was trimmed by 6 bases and J by 4 bases, leaving 16 bases between them. This CDR3 is 14 amino acids long.

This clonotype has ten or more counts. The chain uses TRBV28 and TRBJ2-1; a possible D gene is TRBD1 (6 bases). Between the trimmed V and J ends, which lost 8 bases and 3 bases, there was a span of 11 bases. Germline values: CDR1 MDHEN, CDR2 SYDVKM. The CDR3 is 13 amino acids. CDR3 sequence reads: CASVQDSYNEQFF. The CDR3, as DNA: TGTGCCAGCGTCCAGGACAGCTACAATGAGCAGTTCTTC.

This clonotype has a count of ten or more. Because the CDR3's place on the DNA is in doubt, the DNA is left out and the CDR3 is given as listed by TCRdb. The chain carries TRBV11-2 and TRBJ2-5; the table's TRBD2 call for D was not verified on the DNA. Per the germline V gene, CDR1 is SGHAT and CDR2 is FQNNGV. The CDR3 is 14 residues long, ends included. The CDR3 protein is CASSLLRAVETQYF.

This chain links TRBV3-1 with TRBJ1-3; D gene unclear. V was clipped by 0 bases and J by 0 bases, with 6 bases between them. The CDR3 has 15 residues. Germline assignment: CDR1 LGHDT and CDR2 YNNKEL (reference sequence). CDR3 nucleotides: TGTGCCAGCAGCCAAGATTGGGGCTCTGGAAACACCATATATTTT. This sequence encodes CASSQDWGSGNTIYF.

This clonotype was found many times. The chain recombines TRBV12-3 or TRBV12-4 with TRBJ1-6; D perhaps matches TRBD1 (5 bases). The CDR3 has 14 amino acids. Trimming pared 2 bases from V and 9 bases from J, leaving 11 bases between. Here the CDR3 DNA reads TGTGCCAGCAGTTTAATGGGGAGGGGTTCACCCCTCCACTTT. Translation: CASSLMGRGSPLHF.

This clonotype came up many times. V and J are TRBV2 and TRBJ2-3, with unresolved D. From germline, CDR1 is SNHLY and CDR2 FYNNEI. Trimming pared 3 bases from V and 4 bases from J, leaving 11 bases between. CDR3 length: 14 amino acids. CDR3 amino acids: CASSDASDSDTQYF. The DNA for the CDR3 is TGTGCCAGCAGTGACGCCTCGGATTCAGATACGCAGTATTTT.

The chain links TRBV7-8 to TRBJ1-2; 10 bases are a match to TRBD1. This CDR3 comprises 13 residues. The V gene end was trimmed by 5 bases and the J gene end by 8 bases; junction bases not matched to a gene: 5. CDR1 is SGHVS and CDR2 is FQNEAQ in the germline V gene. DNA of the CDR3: TGTGCCAGCAGCGCCGGGACAGGGGACGGCTACACCTTC. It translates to CASSAGTGDGYTF.

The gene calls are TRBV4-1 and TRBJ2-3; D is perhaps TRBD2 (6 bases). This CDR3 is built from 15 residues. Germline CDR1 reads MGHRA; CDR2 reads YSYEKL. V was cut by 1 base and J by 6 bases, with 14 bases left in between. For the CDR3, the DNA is TGCGCCAGCAGCCAAGGTGGCCGGGGGTGGGATACGCAGTATTTT. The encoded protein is CASSQGGRGWDTQYF.

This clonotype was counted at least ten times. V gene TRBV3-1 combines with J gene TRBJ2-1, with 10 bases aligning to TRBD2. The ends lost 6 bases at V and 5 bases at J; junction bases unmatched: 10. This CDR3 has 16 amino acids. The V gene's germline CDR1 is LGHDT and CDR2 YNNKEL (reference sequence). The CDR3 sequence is CASRHTIGLADNEQFF. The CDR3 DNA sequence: TGTGCCAGCAGACACACTATCGGACTAGCGGACAATGAGCAGTTCTTC.

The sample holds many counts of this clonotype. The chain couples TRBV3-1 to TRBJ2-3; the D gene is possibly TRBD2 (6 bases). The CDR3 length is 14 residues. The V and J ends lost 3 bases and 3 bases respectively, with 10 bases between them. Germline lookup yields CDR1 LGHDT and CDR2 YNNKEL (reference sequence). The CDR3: CASSQGTSTDTQYF. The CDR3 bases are TGTGCCAGCAGCCAGGGGACTTCAACAGATACGCAGTATTTT.

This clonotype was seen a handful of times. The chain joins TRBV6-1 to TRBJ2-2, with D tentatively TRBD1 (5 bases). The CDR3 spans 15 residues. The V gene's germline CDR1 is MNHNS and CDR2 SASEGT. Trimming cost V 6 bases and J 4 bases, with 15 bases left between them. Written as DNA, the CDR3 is TGTGCCAGCAGAATCCAGGGCTCTCGCACCGGGGAGCTGTTTTTT. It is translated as CASRIQGSRTGELFF.

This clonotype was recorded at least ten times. CDR3: CASSLGDREQYF. The CDR3 DNA reads as TGTGCCAGCAGCTTAGGGGATCGCGAGCAGTACTTC. This chain uses TRBV11-2 with TRBJ2-7; unclear D gene. This CDR3 contains 12 residues. V lost 1 base and J 6 bases, leaving 7 bases between the germline ends. CDR1 SGHAT and CDR2 FQNNGV come from the germline V gene.

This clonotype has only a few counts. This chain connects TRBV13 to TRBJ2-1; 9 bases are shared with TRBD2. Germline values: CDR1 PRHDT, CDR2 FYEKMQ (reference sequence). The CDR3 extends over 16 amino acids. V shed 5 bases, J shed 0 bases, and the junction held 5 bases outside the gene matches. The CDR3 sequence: CASSPRSGSSYNEQFF. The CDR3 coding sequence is TGTGCCAGCAGCCCCCGTAGCGGGAGCTCCTACAATGAGCAGTTCTTC.